This T cell receptor (beta chain) was identified in a study of human T cells and chemical hapten exposure. As for the study in general: Variability of per-sample TCR yields stemmed mainly from small differences in pooled library volume. Study findings and constraints: Patch test score tracked positively with PT1 expanded TCR counts.

The CDR3 runs to 15 residues. Germline-derived CDR1 and CDR2 are MDHEN and SYDVKM. Trimming stripped 4 bases from V and 4 bases from J, with 13 bases between. As for time point: pre-sensitization, week 0. Treatment defined: therapeutic diphenylcyclopropenone sensitization with weekly scalp DPC. TCRdb reprocessed the RACE reads via MiXCR and lists one record per CDR3 protein. The table has about 80,000 distinct CDR3 sequences, 14% seen once; the top ten hold approximately 4.5%. As for this clonotype: Its antigen remains unidentified.

This TCR came from a woman between 50 and 59 years old with alopecia areata. Some clones in this sample may be carry-over from other donors' samples. The chain recombines TRBV28 with TRBJ1-4; D is undetermined. Material: whole blood, obtained in connection with sensitization to the hapten diphenylcyclopropenone (DPC). CDR3 sequence (DNA): TGTGCCAGCAGTTACCGACAAGGGAATAATGAAAAACTGTTTTTT. Its translation: CASSYRQGNNEKLFF.